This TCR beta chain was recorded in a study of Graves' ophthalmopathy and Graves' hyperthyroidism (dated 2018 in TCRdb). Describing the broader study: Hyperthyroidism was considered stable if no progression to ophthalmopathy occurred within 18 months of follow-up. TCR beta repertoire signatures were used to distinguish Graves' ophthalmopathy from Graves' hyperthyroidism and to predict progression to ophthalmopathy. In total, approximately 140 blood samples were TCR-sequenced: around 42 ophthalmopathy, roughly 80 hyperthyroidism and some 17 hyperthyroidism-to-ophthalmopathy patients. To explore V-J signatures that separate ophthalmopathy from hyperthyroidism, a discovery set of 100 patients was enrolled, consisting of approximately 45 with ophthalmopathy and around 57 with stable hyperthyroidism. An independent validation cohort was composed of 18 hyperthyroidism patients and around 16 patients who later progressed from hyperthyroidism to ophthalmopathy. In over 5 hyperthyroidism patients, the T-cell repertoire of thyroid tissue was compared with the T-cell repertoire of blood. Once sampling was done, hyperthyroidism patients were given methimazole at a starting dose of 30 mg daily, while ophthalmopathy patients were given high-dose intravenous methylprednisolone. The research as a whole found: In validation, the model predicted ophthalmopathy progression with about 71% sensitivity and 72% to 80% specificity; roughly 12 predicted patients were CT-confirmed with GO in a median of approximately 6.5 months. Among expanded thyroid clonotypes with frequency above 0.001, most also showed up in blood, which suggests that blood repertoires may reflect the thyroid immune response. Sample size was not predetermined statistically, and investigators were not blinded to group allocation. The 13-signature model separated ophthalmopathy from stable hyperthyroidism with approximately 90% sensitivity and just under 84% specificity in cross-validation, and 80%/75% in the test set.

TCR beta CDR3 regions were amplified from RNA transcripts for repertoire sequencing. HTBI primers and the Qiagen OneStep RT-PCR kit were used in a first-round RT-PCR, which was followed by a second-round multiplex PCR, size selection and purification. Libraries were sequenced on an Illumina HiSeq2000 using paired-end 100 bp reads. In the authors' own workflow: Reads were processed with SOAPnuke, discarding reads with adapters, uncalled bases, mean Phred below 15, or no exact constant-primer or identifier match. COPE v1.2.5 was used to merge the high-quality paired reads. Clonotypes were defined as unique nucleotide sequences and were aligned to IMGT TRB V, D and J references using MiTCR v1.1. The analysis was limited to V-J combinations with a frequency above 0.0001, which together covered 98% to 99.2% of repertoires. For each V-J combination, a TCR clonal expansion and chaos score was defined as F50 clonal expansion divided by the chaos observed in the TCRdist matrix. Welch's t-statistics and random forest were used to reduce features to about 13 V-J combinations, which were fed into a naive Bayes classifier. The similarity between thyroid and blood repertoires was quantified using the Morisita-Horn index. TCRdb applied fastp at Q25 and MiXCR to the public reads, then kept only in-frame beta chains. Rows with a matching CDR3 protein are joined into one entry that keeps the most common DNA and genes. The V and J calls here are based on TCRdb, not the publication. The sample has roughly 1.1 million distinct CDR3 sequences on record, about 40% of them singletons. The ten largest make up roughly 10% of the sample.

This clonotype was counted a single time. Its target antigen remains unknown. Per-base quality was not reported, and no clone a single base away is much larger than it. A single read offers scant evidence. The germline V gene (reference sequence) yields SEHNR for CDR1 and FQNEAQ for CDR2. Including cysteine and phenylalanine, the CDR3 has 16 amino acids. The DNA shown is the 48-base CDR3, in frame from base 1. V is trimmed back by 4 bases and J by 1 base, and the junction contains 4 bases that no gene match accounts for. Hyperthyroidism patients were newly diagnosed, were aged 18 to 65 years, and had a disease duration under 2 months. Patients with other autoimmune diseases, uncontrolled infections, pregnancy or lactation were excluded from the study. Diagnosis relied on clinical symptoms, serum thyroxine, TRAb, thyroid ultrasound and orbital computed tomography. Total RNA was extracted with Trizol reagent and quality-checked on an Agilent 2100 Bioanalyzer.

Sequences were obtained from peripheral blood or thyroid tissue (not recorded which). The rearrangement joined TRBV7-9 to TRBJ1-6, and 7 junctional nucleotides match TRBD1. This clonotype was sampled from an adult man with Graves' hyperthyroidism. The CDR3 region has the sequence CASSSETGSYNSPLHF. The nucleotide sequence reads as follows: TGTGCCAGCAGCTCCGAGACAGGGTCCTATAATTCACCCCTCCACTTT.